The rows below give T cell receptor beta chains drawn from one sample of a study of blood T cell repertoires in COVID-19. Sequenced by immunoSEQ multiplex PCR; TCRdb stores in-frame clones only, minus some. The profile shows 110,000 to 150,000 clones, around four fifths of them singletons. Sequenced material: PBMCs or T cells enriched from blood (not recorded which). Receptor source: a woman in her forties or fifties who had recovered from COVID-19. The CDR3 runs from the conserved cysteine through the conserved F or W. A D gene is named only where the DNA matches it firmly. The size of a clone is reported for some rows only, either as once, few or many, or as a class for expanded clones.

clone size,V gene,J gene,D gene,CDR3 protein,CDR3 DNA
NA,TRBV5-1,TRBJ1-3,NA,CASSTLWQGSGNTIYF,TGCGCCAGCAGCACCCTTTGGCAGGGTAGTGGAAACACCATATATTTT
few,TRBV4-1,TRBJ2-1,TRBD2,CASTFSSGGSYNEQFF,TGCGCCAGCACGTTTTCCAGCGGGGGATCCTACAATGAGCAGTTCTTC
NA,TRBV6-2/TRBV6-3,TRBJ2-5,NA,CASSSPRGGMETQYF,TGTGCCAGCAGTTCTCCAAGGGGGGGAATGGAGACCCAGTACTTC
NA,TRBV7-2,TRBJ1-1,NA,CASSPQMNTEAFF,TGTGCCAGCAGCCCCCAAATGAACACTGAAGCTTTCTTT
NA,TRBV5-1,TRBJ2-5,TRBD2,CASSLGIAGGQETQYF,TGCGCCAGCAGCTTGGGGATAGCGGGGGGACAAGAGACCCAGTACTTC
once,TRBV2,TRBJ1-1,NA,CASSVSGNTEAFF,TGTGCCAGCAGTGTATCGGGGAACACTGAAGCTTTCTTT
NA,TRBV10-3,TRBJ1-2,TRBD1,CAISRQGSGYTF,TGTGCCATCAGTCGACAGGGGTCTGGCTACACCTTC
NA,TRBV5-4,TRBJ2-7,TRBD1,CASSFGQGGTYEQYF,TGTGCCAGCAGCTTCGGACAGGGTGGTACCTACGAGCAGTACTTC
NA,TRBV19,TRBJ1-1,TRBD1,CASSRQGASTEAFF,TGTGCCAGTAGTCGACAGGGGGCGAGCACTGAAGCTTTCTTT
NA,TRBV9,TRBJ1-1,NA,CASSVGVGRAAFF,TGTGCCAGCAGCGTAGGGGTGGGGCGAGCAGCTTTCTTT
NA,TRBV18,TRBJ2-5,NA,CASSPLRSETQYF,TGTGCCAGCTCACCACTTCGGTCGGAGACCCAGTACTTC
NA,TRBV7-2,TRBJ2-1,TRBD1,CASSPRQGVSGEQFF,TGTGCCAGCAGCCCAAGACAGGGTGTTTCGGGTGAGCAGTTCTTC
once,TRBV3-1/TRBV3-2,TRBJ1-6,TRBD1,CASSRRQGPPSSYNSPLHF,TGTGCCAGCAGCCGACGACAGGGCCCTCCGAGCTCCTATAATTCACCCCTCCACTTT
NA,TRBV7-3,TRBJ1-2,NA,CASSLNPAVSYGYTF,TGTGCCAGCAGCTTAAATCCCGCGGTTAGCTATGGCTACACCTTC
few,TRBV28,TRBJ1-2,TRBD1,CASSSPDRAGYTF,TGTGCCAGCAGTTCACCAGACAGGGCTGGCTACACCTTC
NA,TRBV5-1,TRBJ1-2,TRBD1,CASSPGQNYGYTF,TGCGCCAGCAGCCCGGGACAGAACTATGGCTACACCTTC
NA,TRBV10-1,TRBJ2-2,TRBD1,CASSPGTGGVGELFF,TGCGCCAGCAGCCCCGGGACAGGGGGCGTCGGGGAGCTGTTTTTT
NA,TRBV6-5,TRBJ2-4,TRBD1,CASIRQGADNIQYF,TGTGCCAGCATCCGACAGGGGGCGGATAACATTCAGTACTTC
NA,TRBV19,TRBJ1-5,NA,CASSILGDQPQHF,TGTGCCAGTAGTATCCTGGGAGATCAGCCCCAGCATTTT
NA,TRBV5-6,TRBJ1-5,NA,CASSSSGQLNQPQHF,TGTGCCAGCAGCTCGTCAGGACAGCTCAATCAGCCCCAGCATTTT
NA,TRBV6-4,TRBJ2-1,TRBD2,CASSDSAGEYNEQFF,TGTGCCAGCAGTGACTCAGCGGGGGAGTACAATGAGCAGTTCTTC
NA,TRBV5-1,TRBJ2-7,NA,CASRTGPSSNEQYF,TGCGCCAGCAGGACAGGACCTTCTAGCAACGAGCAGTACTTC
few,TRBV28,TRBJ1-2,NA,CASSLSALGGYGYTF,TGTGCCAGCAGTTTATCCGCTTTGGGGGGTTATGGCTACACCTTC
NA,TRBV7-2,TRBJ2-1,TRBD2,CASSVDSGGAKDEQFF,TGTGCCAGCAGCGTGGATAGCGGGGGGGCGAAAGATGAGCAGTTCTTC
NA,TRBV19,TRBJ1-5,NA,CASSAPRAWRPQHF,TGTGCCAGTAGTGCCCCGAGGGCCTGGAGGCCCCAGCATTTT
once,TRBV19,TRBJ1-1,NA,CASSIHGGDEAFF,TGTGCCAGTAGTATACACGGGGGAGATGAAGCTTTCTTT
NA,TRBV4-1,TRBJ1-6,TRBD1,CASSQERVVPGQRSYNSPLHF,TGCGCCAGCAGCCAAGAGCGCGTCGTCCCGGGACAGCGGAGCTATAATTCACCCCTCCACTTT
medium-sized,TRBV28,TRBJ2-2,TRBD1,CASSPDRGAGELFF,TGTGCCAGCAGTCCCGACAGGGGGGCCGGGGAGCTGTTTTTT
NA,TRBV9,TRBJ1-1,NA,CASSVRPGKNTEAFF,TGTGCCAGCAGCGTACGCCCGGGGAAGAACACTGAAGCTTTCTTT
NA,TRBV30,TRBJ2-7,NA,CAWSISGLSYEQYF,TGTGCCTGGAGTATCTCAGGGCTCTCCTACGAGCAGTACTTC
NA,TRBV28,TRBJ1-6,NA,CASRGLYSLHF,TGTGCCAGCAGGGGACTTTATAGCCTCCACTTT
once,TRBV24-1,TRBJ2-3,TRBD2,CATQETSRSTDTQYF,TGTGCCACCCAGGAGACTAGCAGAAGCACAGATACGCAGTATTTT
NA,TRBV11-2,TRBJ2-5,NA,CASSSGWQTQYF,TGTGCCAGCAGCAGTGGTTGGCAGACCCAGTACTTC
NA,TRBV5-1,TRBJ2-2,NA,CASSLSVNTGELFF,TGCGCCAGCAGCTTGTCGGTCAACACCGGGGAGCTGTTTTTT
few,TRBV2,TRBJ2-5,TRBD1,CASSRRQGKETQYF,TGTGCCAGCAGTCGCCGACAGGGAAAAGAGACCCAGTACTTC
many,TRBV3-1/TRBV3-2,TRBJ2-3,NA,CASSPTGTSTDTQYF,TGTGCCAGCAGCCCTACGGGGACAAGCACAGATACGCAGTATTTT
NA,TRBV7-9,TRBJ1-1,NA,CASSLVPRLNTEAFF,TGTGCCAGCAGCTTAGTCCCCAGGCTGAACACTGAAGCTTTCTTT
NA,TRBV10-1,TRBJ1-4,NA,CASSESGRGPTRGTNEKLFF,TGCGCCAGCAGTGAGTCGGGACGGGGACCCACGCGGGGAACTAATGAAAAACTGTTTTTT
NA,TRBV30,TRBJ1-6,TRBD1,CAWSEGALYNSPLHF,TGTGCCTGGAGCGAGGGGGCATTGTATAATTCACCCCTCCACTTT
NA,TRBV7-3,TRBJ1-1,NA,CASRGGSGTEAFF,TGTGCCAGCCGCGGGGGGTCAGGCACTGAAGCTTTCTTT
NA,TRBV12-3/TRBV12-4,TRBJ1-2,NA,CASSAILNYGYTF,TGTGCCAGCAGCGCCATACTAAACTATGGCTACACCTTC
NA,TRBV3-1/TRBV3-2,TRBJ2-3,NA,CATELNGADTQYF,TGTGCCACAGAACTAAACGGCGCGGATACGCAGTATTTT
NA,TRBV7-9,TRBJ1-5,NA,CASSPDRSYSNQPQHF,TGTGCCAGCAGCCCCGACAGGTCCTATAGCAATCAGCCCCAGCATTTT
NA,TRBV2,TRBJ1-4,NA,CASSESMGGANEKLFF,TGTGCCAGCAGTGAAAGCATGGGGGGGGCTAATGAAAAACTGTTTTTT
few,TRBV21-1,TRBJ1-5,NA,CASSRGQGAIYSNQPQHF,TGTGCCAGCAGCAGGGGACAGGGGGCCATCTATAGCAATCAGCCCCAGCATTTT
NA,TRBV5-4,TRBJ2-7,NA,CASSRDMGMGEQYF,TGTGCCAGCAGCAGGGACATGGGTATGGGGGAGCAGTACTTC
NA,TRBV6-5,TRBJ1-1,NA,CASRLGLGQNTEAFF,TGTGCCAGCAGACTCGGGCTCGGACAGAACACTGAAGCTTTCTTT
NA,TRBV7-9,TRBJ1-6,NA,CASSRGNSPLHF,TGTGCCAGCAGCCGAGGAAACTCACCCCTCCACTTT
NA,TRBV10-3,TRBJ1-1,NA,CAIIDPTRLNTEAFF,TGTGCCATCATCGACCCGACACGTCTGAACACTGAAGCTTTCTTT
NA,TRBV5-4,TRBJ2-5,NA,CASSLVGGNMETQYF,TGTGCCAGCAGCTTGGTGGGGGGAAATATGGAGACCCAGTACTTC
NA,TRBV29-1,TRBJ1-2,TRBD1,CSVGWTGANYGYTF,TGCAGCGTTGGGTGGACAGGGGCTAACTATGGCTACACCTTC
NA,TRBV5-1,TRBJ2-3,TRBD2,CASSPGLAGTTDTQYF,TGCGCCAGCAGCCCCGGACTAGCGGGGACAACAGATACGCAGTATTTT